This T cell receptor (beta chain) stems from a study of blood T cells in healthy people across ages. Study background: In model experiments, template switching was able to capture about one barcoded beta molecule for every two T cells that were present.

This clonotype was observed a few times. Its antigen is unidentified. The CDR3 runs to 13 residues. CDR1 and CDR2 from the germline V gene are SGHRS and YFSETQ. V was pared by 3 bases and J by 8 bases, with 3 bases of the junction left unmatched. Combining a sample-barcoded 5' primer with a J-beta primer mix, a second PCR ran for roughly 7 to 11 cycles. A 12-random-nucleotide template-switch adaptor tagged each cDNA molecule. TCRdb itself ran the 5' RACE reads through MiXCR, one entry per CDR3 protein. Among under 800,000 distinct CDR3 sequences listed, 20% to 25% were seen once. Broader study findings: The diversity estimates, figures obtained from one million T cells, were considered underestimates. Lack of knowledge of donor CMV status possibly confounded expanded clonotype changes.

The rearrangement links TRBV5-1 to TRBJ2-1; 9 bases are a match to TRBD2. Sequenced input: blood. The source of this sequence is a man in his 70s in good health. The CDR3 loop reads CASSYSGSYEQFF. CDR3 sequence (DNA): TGCGCCAGCAGCTATAGCGGGAGCTATGAGCAGTTCTTC.